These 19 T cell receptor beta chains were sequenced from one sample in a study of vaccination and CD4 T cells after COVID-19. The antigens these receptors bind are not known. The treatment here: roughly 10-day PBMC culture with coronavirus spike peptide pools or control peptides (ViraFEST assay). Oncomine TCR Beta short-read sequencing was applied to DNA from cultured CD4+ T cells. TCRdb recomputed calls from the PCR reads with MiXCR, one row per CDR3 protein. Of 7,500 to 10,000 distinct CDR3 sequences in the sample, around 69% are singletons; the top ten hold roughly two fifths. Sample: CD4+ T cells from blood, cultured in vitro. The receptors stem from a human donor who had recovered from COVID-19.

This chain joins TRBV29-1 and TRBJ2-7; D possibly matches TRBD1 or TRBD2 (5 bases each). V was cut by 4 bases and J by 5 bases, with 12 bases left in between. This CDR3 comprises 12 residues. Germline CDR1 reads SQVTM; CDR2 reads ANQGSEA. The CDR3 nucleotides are TGCAGCGTTGCCGGGACGGGGAACGAGCAGTACTTC. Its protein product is CSVAGTGNEQYF.

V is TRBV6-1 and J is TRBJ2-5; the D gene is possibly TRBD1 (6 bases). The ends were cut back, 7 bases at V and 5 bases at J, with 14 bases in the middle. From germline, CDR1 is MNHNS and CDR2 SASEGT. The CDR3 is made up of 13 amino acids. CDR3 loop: CASTRDQGETQYF. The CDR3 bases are TGTGCCAGCACCAGGGACCAGGGGGAGACCCAGTACTTC.

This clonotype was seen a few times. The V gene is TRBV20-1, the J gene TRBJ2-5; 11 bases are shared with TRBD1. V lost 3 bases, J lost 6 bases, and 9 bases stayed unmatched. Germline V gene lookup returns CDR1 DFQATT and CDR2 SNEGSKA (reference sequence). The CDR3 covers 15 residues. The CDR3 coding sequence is TGCAGTGCTAGCCCCGGACAGGGGGCGCCGAAGACCCAGTACTTC. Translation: CSASPGQGAPKTQYF.

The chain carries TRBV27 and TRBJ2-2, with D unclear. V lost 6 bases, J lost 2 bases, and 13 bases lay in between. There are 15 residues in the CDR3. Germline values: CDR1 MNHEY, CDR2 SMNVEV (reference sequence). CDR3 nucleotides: TGTGCCAGCAGCCCCCGGGCTCCTAACACCGGGGAGCTGTTTTTT. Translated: CASSPRAPNTGELFF.

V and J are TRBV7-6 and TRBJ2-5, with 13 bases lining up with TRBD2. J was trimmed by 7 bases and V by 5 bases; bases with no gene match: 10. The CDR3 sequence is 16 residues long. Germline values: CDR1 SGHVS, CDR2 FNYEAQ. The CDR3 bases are TGTGCCAGCAGCCCTGGACTAGCGGGAGAGTCGGGGACCCAGTACTTC. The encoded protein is CASSPGLAGESGTQYF.

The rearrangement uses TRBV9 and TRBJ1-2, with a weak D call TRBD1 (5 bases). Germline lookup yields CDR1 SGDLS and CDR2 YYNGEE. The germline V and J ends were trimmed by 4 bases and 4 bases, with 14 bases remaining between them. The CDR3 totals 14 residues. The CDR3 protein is CASSTPGTPYGYTF. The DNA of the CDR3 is TGTGCCAGCAGCACTCCCGGGACCCCCTATGGCTACACCTTC.

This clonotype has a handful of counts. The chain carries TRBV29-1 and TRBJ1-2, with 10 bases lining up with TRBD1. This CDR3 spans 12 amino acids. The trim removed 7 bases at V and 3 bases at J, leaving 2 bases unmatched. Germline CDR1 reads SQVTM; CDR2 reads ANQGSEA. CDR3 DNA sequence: TGCAGCGGAGGACAGGGGGACTATGGCTACACCTTC. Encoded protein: CSGGQGDYGYTF.

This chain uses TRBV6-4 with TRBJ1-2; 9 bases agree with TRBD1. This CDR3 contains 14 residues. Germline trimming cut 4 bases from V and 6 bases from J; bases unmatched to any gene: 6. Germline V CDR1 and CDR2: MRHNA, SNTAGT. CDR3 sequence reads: CASSASGTGNGYTF. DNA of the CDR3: TGTGCCAGCAGTGCCTCCGGGACAGGGAATGGCTACACCTTC.

The CDR3 DNA reads as TGTGCCTGGAGTGTTCGGGCAGGGGTGTACGGCTACACCTTC. It translates to CAWSVRAGVYGYTF. The V call is TRBV30, the J call TRBJ1-2; the D gene is possibly TRBD1 (6 bases). Germline CDR1 and CDR2: GTSNPN and SVGIG (reference sequence). V lost 0 bases, J lost 8 bases, and 16 bases lay in between. CDR3 length: 14 residues.

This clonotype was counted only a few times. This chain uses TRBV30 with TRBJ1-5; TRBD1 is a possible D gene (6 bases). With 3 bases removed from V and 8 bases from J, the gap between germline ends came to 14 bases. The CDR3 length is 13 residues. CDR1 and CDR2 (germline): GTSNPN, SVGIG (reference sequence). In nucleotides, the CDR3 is TGTGCCTGGAGCCCGGGGGCCATGGAGCCCCAGCATTTT. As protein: CAWSPGAMEPQHF.

The CDR3 DNA is TGTGCCAGCAGAAATCCCGGGACAGGGGGCTCTGGCTACACCTTC. It specifies CASRNPGTGGSGYTF. V is TRBV6-1 and J is TRBJ1-2; 12 nucleotides align to TRBD1. The germline V gene encodes CDR1 MNHNS and CDR2 SASEGT. The V and J ends lost 6 bases and 7 bases, in that order; junction bases with no gene match: 9. The CDR3 is 15 residues long.

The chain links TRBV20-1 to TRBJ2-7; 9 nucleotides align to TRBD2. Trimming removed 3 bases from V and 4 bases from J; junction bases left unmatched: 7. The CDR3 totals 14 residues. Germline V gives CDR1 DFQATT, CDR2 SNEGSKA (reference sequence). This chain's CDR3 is CSASNPSGVYEQYF. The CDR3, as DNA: TGCAGTGCTAGCAATCCTAGCGGGGTTTACGAGCAGTACTTC.

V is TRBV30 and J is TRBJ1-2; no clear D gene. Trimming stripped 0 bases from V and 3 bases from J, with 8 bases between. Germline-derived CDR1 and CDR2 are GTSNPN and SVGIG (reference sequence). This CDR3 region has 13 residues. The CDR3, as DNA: TGTGCCTGGAGTGTGTCTGCGTACTATGGCTACACCTTC. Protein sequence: CAWSVSAYYGYTF.

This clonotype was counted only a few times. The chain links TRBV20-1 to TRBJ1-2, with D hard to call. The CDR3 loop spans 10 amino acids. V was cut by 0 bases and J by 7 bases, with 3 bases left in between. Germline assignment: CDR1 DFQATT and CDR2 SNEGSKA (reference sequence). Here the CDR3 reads CSARESGYTF. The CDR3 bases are TGCAGTGCTAGAGAGAGTGGCTACACCTTC.

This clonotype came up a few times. CDR3 nucleotide sequence: TGCAGTGCTAACAGGGTAGTGAACACTGAAGCTTTCTTT. It codes for CSANRVVNTEAFF. The gene calls are TRBV20-1 and TRBJ1-1; D is possibly TRBD1 (6 bases). V was pared by 4 bases and J by 0 bases, with 9 bases between. This CDR3 has 13 amino acids. Germline CDR1 is DFQATT and CDR2 is SNEGSKA (reference sequence).

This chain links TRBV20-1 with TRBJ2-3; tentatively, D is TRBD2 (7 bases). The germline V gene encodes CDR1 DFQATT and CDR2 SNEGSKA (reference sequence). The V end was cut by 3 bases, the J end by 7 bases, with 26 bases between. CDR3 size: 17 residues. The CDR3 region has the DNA TGCAGTGCTAGGAGGGGGGGCGAACTGACATCCCGCAATACGCAGTATTTT. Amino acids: CSARRGGELTSRNTQYF.

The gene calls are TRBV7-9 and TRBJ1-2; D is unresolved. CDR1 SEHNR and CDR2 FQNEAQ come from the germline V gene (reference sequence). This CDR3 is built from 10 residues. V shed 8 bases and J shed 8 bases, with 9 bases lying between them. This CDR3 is CASSLRGYTF. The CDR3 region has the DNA TGTGCCAGCTCTCTACGAGGCTACACCTTC.

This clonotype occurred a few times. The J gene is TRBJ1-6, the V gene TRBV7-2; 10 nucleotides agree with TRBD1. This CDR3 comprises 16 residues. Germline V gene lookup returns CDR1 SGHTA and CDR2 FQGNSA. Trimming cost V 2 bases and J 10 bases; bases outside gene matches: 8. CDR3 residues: CASSLFAGQGESPLHF. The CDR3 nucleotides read TGTGCCAGCAGCTTATTCGCCGGACAGGGGGAGTCACCCCTCCACTTT.

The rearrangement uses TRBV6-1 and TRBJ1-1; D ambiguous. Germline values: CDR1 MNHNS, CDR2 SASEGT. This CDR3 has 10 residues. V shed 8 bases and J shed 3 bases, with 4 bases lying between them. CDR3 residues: CASGDTEAFF. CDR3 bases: TGTGCCAGCGGGGACACTGAAGCTTTCTTT.